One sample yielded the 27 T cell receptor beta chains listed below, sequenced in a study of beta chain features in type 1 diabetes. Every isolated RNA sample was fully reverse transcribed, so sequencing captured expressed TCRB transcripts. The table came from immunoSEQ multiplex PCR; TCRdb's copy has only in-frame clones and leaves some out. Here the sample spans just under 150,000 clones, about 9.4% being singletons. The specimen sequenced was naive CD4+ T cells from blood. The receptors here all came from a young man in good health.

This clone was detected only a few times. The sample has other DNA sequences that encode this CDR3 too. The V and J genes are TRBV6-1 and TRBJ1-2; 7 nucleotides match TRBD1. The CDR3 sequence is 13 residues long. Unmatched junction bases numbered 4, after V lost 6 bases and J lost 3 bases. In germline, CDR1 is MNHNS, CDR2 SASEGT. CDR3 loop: CASRATGDYGYTF. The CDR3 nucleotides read TGTGCCAGCAGGGCAACAGGGGACTATGGCTACACCTTC.

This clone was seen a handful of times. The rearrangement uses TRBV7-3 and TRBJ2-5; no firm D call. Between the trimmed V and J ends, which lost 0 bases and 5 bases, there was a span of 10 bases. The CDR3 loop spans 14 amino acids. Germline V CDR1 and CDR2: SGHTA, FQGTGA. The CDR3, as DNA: TGTGCCAGCAGCTTAACCCACACGTCGGAGACCCAGTACTTC. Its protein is CASSLTHTSETQYF.

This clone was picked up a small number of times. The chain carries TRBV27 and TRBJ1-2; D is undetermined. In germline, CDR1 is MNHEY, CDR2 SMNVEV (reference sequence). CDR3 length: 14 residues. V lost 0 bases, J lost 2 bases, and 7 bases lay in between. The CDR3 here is CASSLSQLNYGYTF. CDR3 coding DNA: TGTGCCAGCAGTTTATCCCAGTTAAACTATGGCTACACCTTC.

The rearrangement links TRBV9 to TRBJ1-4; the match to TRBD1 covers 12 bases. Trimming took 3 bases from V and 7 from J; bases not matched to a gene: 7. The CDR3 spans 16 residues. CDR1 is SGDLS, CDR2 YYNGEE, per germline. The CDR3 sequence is CASSGQGTGGREKLFF. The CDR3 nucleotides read TGTGCCAGCAGCGGACAAGGGACAGGGGGCCGTGAAAAACTGTTTTTT.

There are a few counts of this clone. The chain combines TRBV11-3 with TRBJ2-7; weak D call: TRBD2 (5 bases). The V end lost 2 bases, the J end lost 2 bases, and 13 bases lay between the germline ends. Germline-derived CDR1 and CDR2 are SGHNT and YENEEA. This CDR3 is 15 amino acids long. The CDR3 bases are TGTGCCAGCAGCTTATCGGCTAGCTCCGCCTACGAGCAGTACTTC. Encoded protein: CASSLSASSAYEQYF.

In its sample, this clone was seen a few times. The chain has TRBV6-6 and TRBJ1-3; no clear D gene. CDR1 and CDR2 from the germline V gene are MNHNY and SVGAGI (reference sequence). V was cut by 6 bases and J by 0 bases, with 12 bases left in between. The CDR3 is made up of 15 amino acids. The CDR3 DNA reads TGTGCCAGCAGATACACGGGAGACTCTGGAAACACCATATATTTT. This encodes CASRYTGDSGNTIYF.

CDR3 in DNA: TGTGCCAGCACCAAGGACAGGGGGTACGAGCAGTACTTC. Amino acids: CASTKDRGYEQYF. The chain recombines TRBV6-5 with TRBJ2-7; 10 positions match TRBD1. Unmatched junction bases numbered 4, after V lost 7 bases and J lost 4 bases. Looked up from germline, CDR1 is MNHEY and CDR2 is SVGAGI. The CDR3 covers 13 residues.

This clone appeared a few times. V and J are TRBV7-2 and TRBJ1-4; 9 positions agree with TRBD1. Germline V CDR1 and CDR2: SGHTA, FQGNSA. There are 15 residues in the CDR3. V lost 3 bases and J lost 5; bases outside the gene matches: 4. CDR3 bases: TGTGCCAGCAGCTTGGCCGGGACAGGGAATGAAAAACTGTTTTTT. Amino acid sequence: CASSLAGTGNEKLFF.

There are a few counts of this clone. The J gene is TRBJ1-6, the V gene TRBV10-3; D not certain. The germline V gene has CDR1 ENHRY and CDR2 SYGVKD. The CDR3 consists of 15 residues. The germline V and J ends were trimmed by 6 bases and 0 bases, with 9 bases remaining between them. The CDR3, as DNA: TGTGCCATCAGGAGAGAGGGCTCCTATAATTCACCCCTCCACTTT. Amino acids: CAIRREGSYNSPLHF.

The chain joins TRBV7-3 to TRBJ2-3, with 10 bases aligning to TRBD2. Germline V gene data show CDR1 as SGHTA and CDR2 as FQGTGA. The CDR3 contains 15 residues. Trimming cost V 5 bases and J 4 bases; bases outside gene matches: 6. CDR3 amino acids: CASSPTSGLADTQYF. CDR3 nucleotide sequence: TGTGCCAGCAGCCCGACTAGCGGGTTAGCAGATACGCAGTATTTT.

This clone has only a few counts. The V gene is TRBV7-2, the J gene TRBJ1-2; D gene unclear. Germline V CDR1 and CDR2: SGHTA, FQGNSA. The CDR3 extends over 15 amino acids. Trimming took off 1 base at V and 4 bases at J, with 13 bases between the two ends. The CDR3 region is CASSLVAADFYGYTF. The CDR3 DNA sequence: TGTGCCAGCAGCTTAGTGGCGGCAGACTTCTATGGCTACACCTTC.

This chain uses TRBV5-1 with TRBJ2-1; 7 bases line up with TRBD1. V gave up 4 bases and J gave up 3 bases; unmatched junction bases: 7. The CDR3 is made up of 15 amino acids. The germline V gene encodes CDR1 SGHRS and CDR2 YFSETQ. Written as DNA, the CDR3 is TGCGCCAGCAGCGGGGGACAGAGAAACTACAATGAGCAGTTCTTC. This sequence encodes CASSGGQRNYNEQFF. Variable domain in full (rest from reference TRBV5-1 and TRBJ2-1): KAGVTQTPRYLIKTRGQQVTLSCSPISGHRSVSWYQQTPGQGLQFLFEYFSETQRNKGNFPGRFSGRQFSNSRSEMNVSTLELGDSALYLCASSGGQRNYNEQFFGPGTRLTVL.

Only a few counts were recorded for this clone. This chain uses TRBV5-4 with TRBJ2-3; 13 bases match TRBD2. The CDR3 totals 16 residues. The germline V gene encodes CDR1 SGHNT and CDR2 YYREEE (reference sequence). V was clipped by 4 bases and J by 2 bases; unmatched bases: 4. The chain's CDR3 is CASSQTSGGTTDTQYF. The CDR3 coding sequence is TGTGCCAGCAGCCAGACTAGCGGGGGGACCACAGATACGCAGTATTTT.

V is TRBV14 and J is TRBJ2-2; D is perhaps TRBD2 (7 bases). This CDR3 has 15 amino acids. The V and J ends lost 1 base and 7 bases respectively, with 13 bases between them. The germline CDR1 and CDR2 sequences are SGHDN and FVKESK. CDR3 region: CASSQVGGPVGELFF. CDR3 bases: TGTGCCAGCAGCCAAGTGGGGGGGCCGGTCGGGGAGCTGTTTTTT. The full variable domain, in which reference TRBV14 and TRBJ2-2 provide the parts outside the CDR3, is EAGVTQFPSHSVIEKGQTVTLRCDPISGHDNLYWYRRVMGKEIKFLLHFVKESKQDESGMPNNRFLAERTGGTYSTLKVQPAELEDSGVYFCASSQVGGPVGELFFGEGSRLTVL.

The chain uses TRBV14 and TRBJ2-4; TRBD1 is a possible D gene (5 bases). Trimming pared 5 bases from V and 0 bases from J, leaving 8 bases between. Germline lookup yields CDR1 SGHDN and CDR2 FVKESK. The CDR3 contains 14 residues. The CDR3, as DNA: TGTGCCAGCAGCGACAGTTTAGCCAAAAACATTCAGTACTTC. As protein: CASSDSLAKNIQYF.

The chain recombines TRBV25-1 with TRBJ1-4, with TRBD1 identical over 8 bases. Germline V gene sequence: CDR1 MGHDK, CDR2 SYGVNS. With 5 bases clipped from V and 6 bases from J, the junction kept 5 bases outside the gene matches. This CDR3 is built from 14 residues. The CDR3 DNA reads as TGTGCCAGCAGTTATGACAGGGGCGATGAAAAACTGTTTTTT. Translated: CASSYDRGDEKLFF.

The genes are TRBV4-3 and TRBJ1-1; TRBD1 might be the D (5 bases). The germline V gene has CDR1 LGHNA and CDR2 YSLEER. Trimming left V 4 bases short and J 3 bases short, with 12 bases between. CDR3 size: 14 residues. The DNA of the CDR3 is TGCGCCAGCAGCCGCGGGGTAGGGGACACTGAAGCTTTCTTT. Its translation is CASSRGVGDTEAFF.

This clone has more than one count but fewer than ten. CDR3 nucleotide sequence: TGTGCCAGCAGTAACAGACCCTACGAGCAGTACTTC. This gives the protein CASSNRPYEQYF. The chain is built from TRBV5-4 and TRBJ2-7; no definite D call. The CDR3 runs 12 residues. CDR1 and CDR2 (germline): SGHNT, YYREEE (reference sequence). Between the trimmed V and J ends, which lost 5 bases and 2 bases, there was a span of 8 bases.

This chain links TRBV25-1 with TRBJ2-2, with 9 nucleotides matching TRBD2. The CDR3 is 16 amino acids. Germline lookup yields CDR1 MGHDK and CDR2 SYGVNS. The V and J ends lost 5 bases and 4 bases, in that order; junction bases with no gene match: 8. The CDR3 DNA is TGTGCCAGCAGTACCCCCCTAGCGGGGCTCACCGGGGAGCTGTTTTTT. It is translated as CASSTPLAGLTGELFF.

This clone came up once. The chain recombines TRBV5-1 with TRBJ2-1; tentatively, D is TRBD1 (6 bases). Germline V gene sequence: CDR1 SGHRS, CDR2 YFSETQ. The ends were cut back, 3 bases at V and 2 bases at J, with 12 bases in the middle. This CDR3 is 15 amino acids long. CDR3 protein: CASSSTDRAYNEQFF. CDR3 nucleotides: TGCGCCAGCAGCTCAACGGACAGAGCCTACAATGAGCAGTTCTTC.

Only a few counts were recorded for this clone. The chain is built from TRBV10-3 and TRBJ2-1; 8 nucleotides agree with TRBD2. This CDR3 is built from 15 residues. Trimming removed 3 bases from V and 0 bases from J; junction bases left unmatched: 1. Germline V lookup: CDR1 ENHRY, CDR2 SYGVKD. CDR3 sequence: CAISDGGGSYNEQFF. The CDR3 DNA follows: TGTGCCATCAGTGACGGGGGGGGCTCCTACAATGAGCAGTTCTTC.

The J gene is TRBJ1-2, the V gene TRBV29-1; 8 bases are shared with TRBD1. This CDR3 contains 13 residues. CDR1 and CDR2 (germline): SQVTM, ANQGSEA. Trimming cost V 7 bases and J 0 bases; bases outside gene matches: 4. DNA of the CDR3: TGCAGCGCTGACAGGGGAGCTAACTATGGCTACACCTTC. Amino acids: CSADRGANYGYTF.

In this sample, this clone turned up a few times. The CDR3 DNA is TGTGCCAGCAGCCTATACGCACGCGAGCAGTTCTTC. Protein: CASSLYAREQFF. This sequence joins TRBV7-2 and TRBJ2-1; no reliable D call. V was shortened by 5 bases and J by 10 bases, with 12 bases between the two germline ends. The CDR3 contains 12 residues. The V gene's germline CDR1 is SGHTA and CDR2 FQGNSA. The full variable domain, completed using reference TRBV7-2 and TRBJ2-1, is GAGVSQSPSNKVTEKGKDVELRCDPISGHTALYWYRQSLGQGLEFLIYFQGNSAPDKSGLPSDRFSAERTGGSVSTLTIQRTQQEDSAVYLCASSLYAREQFFGPGTRLTVL.

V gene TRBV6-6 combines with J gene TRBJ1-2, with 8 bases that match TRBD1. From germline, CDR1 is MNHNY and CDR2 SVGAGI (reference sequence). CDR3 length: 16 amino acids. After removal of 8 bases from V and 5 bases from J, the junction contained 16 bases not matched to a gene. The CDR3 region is CASLDRGGEISYGYTF. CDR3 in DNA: TGTGCCAGCCTAGACAGGGGAGGGGAAATTAGTTATGGCTACACCTTC.

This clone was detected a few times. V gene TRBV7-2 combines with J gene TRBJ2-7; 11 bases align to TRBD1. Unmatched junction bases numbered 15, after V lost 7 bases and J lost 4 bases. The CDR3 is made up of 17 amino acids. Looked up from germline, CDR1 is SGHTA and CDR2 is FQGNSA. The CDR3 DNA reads TGTGCCAGCACCTCCCGGGGGACCGGGACAGGGGGGTACGAGCAGTACTTC. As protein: CASTSRGTGTGGYEQYF.

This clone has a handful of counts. CDR3 amino acids: CASRTGGLNTGELFF. The CDR3 DNA is TGTGCCAGCAGGACAGGGGGCTTGAACACCGGGGAGCTGTTTTTT. The chain links TRBV28 to TRBJ2-2; TRBD1 matches at 10 bases. CDR1 is MDHEN and CDR2 is SYDVKM in the germline V gene. This CDR3 has 15 amino acids. J gave up 1 base and V 6 bases, and 2 bases lay outside the gene matches.

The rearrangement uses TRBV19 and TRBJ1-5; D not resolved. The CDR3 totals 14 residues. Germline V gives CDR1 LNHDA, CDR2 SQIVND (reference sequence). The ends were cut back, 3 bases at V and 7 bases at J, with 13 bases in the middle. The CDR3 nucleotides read TGTGCCAGTAGTATGGTTCCGGTTCGGCAGCCCCAGCATTTT. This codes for CASSMVPVRQPQHF.